These T cell receptor beta chains were read from a single sample in a study of shared clonotypes between healthy human individuals. The repertoire was sequenced with immunoSEQ multiplex PCR; TCRdb's copy has only in-frame clones and lacks some. The repertoire has about 2.2 million clones, just over 90% of them found once; the top ten carry about 1.7%. Material for sequencing was naive CD8+ T cells from PBMCs. These receptors all stem from a man between 18 and 29 years old in good health. Some clones in this sample may be carry-over from other donors' samples. Each CDR3 is given with its conserved first and last residue. A D gene is named only where the DNA matches it firmly. Only part of the rows carry a size: once, few, many, or a class if the clone is expanded.

j_call: TRBJ1-1; d_call: -; clone_size: -; v_call: TRBV19; cdr3_length: 20; cdr3_aa: CASSIAPREISMGENTEAFF; cdr3_nt: TGTGCCAGTAGTATAGCTCCCAGGGAAATTTCAATGGGCGAAAACACTGAAGCTTTCTTT
j_call: TRBJ2-1; d_call: TRBD2; clone_size: -; v_call: TRBV7-9; cdr3_length: 16; cdr3_aa: CASSGGLALERSEQFF; cdr3_nt: TGTGCCAGCAGCGGGGGACTAGCGCTGGAGAGAAGCGAGCAGTTCTTC
j_call: TRBJ2-7; d_call: TRBD2; clone_size: -; v_call: TRBV7-9; cdr3_length: 15; cdr3_aa: CASSPTSGRAYEQYF; cdr3_nt: TGTGCCAGCAGTCCAACTAGCGGGAGGGCCTACGAGCAGTACTTC
j_call: TRBJ1-2; d_call: TRBD1; clone_size: -; v_call: TRBV19; cdr3_length: 15; cdr3_aa: CASIGRQGVNYGYTF; cdr3_nt: TGTGCCAGTATCGGGCGGCAGGGGGTTAACTATGGCTACACCTTC
j_call: TRBJ2-7; d_call: -; clone_size: -; v_call: TRBV25-1; cdr3_length: 14; cdr3_aa: CASLAVGHPYEQYF; cdr3_nt: TGTGCCAGCCTTGCTGTAGGACACCCCTACGAGCAGTACTTC
j_call: TRBJ2-7; d_call: TRBD2; clone_size: once; v_call: TRBV27; cdr3_length: 14; cdr3_aa: CASSYNRPGGEQYF; cdr3_nt: TGTGCCAGCAGTTATAACAGGCCGGGAGGCGAGCAGTACTTC
j_call: TRBJ2-7; d_call: -; clone_size: once; v_call: TRBV13; cdr3_length: 16; cdr3_aa: CASSFWGLASSYEQYF; cdr3_nt: TGTGCCAGCAGCTTCTGGGGCTTAGCGAGCTCCTACGAGCAGTACTTC
j_call: TRBJ1-2; d_call: -; clone_size: -; v_call: TRBV6-5; cdr3_length: 13; cdr3_aa: CASKQDPDYGYTF; cdr3_nt: TGTGCCAGCAAACAGGACCCCGACTATGGCTACACCTTC
j_call: TRBJ2-1; d_call: -; clone_size: -; v_call: TRBV9; cdr3_length: 15; cdr3_aa: CASSGLNRPDNEQFF; cdr3_nt: TGTGCCAGCAGCGGCTTGAATCGTCCAGACAATGAGCAGTTCTTC
j_call: TRBJ2-1; d_call: -; clone_size: -; v_call: TRBV27; cdr3_length: 16; cdr3_aa: CASSSLVATSYNEQFF; cdr3_nt: TGTGCCAGCAGTTCCCTAGTAGCGACCTCCTACAATGAGCAGTTCTTC
j_call: TRBJ2-6; d_call: -; clone_size: -; v_call: TRBV7-9; cdr3_length: 17; cdr3_aa: CASSSRGGISGANVLTF; cdr3_nt: TGTGCCAGCAGCTCCCGTGGGGGGATCTCTGGGGCCAACGTCCTGACTTTC
j_call: TRBJ2-1; d_call: -; clone_size: -; v_call: TRBV10-3; cdr3_length: 15; cdr3_aa: CAISEPIGASDEQFF; cdr3_nt: TGTGCCATCAGTGAGCCGATCGGGGCTAGCGATGAGCAGTTCTTC
j_call: TRBJ2-1; d_call: TRBD2; clone_size: -; v_call: TRBV27; cdr3_length: 21; cdr3_aa: CASSLSLGRIGLAGGDNEQFF; cdr3_nt: TGTGCCAGCAGTTTATCCCTGGGACGGATCGGACTAGCGGGTGGGGACAATGAGCAGTTCTTC
j_call: TRBJ1-2; d_call: -; clone_size: -; v_call: TRBV9; cdr3_length: 15; cdr3_aa: CASSETGTGSYGYTF; cdr3_nt: TGTGCCAGCAGCGAAACCGGGACCGGGAGCTATGGCTACACCTTC
j_call: TRBJ2-2; d_call: -; clone_size: -; v_call: TRBV4-1; cdr3_length: 14; cdr3_aa: CASSQDWVTGELFF; cdr3_nt: TGCGCCAGCAGCCAAGATTGGGTCACTGGGGAGCTGTTTTTT
j_call: TRBJ1-1; d_call: TRBD1; clone_size: -; v_call: TRBV19; cdr3_length: 17; cdr3_aa: CASSILTTGPENTEAFF; cdr3_nt: TGTGCCAGTAGTATCCTAACGACAGGGCCCGAGAACACTGAAGCTTTCTTT
j_call: TRBJ2-3; d_call: -; clone_size: -; v_call: TRBV5-8; cdr3_length: 14; cdr3_aa: CASTLGRGWDTQYF; cdr3_nt: TGTGCCAGCACCCTTGGCAGGGGATGGGATACGCAGTATTTT
j_call: TRBJ2-7; d_call: TRBD1; clone_size: -; v_call: TRBV18; cdr3_length: 15; cdr3_aa: CASSTTDRGPYEQYF; cdr3_nt: TGTGCCAGCTCAACCACGGACAGGGGCCCCTACGAGCAGTACTTC
j_call: TRBJ1-1; d_call: -; clone_size: -; v_call: TRBV14; cdr3_length: 13; cdr3_aa: CASSPTKYTEAFF; cdr3_nt: TGTGCCAGCAGCCCAACTAAGTACACTGAAGCTTTCTTT
j_call: TRBJ1-5; d_call: TRBD1; clone_size: -; v_call: TRBV29-1; cdr3_length: 15; cdr3_aa: CSVGGRGQGNQPQHF; cdr3_nt: TGCAGCGTTGGAGGGCGTGGACAGGGGAATCAGCCCCAGCATTTT
j_call: TRBJ2-1; d_call: TRBD2; clone_size: few; v_call: TRBV7-9; cdr3_length: 14; cdr3_aa: CASSGGSSYNEQFF; cdr3_nt: TGTGCCAGCAGCGGCGGGAGCTCCTACAATGAGCAGTTCTTC
j_call: TRBJ1-4; d_call: TRBD1; clone_size: -; v_call: TRBV27; cdr3_length: 16; cdr3_aa: CASRLTGGWANEKLFF; cdr3_nt: TGTGCCAGCAGATTGACAGGGGGCTGGGCTAATGAAAAACTGTTTTTT
j_call: TRBJ2-1; d_call: -; clone_size: -; v_call: TRBV7-9; cdr3_length: 14; cdr3_aa: CASSSSVDYNEQFF; cdr3_nt: TGTGCCAGCAGCTCGAGTGTAGACTACAATGAGCAGTTCTTC
j_call: TRBJ2-7; d_call: -; clone_size: -; v_call: TRBV9; cdr3_length: 14; cdr3_aa: CASSVADTPYEQYF; cdr3_nt: TGTGCCAGCAGCGTAGCGGATACACCCTACGAGCAGTACTTC
j_call: TRBJ1-1; d_call: TRBD1; clone_size: once; v_call: TRBV6-5; cdr3_length: 15; cdr3_aa: CASRPRTGRIAEAFF; cdr3_nt: TGTGCCAGCAGGCCCCGGACAGGAAGGATCGCTGAAGCTTTCTTT
j_call: TRBJ2-5; d_call: TRBD2; clone_size: -; v_call: TRBV7-9; cdr3_length: 16; cdr3_aa: CASSHLGTGGQETQYF; cdr3_nt: TGTGCCAGCAGCCACCTCGGGACGGGGGGCCAAGAGACCCAGTACTTC
j_call: TRBJ2-5; d_call: -; clone_size: -; v_call: TRBV11-2; cdr3_length: 14; cdr3_aa: CASSSPHRGETQYF; cdr3_nt: TGTGCCAGCAGCTCCCCTCACCGAGGGGAGACCCAGTACTTC